The 15 T cell receptor beta chains below were found in one sample sequenced in a study of blood T cell repertoires in COVID-19. Generated by immunoSEQ multiplex PCR, the TCRdb table keeps only in-frame clones and is missing some. The repertoire has a few hundred thousand clones, about 86% of them found once; the top ten carry approximately 4.8%. The sequenced sample was PBMCs or T cells enriched from blood (not recorded which). The receptors come from a woman aged 25 to 39 who had been exposed to COVID-19.

The chain carries TRBV9 and TRBJ1-3, with a possible D match to TRBD1 (5 bases). The V gene's germline CDR1 is SGDLS and CDR2 YYNGEE. There are 17 residues in the CDR3. V lost 4 bases and J lost 0, with 17 bases in between. CDR3 residues: CASSPMGGSGSGNTIYF. In nucleotides, the CDR3 is TGTGCCAGCAGCCCCATGGGGGGATCAGGCTCTGGAAACACCATATATTTT.

This clone is a singleton in its sample. The chain combines TRBV28 with TRBJ1-4; a possible D gene is TRBD1 (5 bases). The CDR3 length is 16 residues. Per the germline V gene, CDR1 is MDHEN and CDR2 is SYDVKM. Deletions cut 3 bases from V and 3 bases from J, with 14 bases between. The CDR3 protein is CASSFLTRVANEKLFF. For the CDR3, the DNA is TGTGCCAGCAGTTTTCTCACCAGGGTAGCTAATGAAAAACTGTTTTTT. Full variable domain (outside the CDR3, taken from reference TRBV28 and TRBJ1-4): DVKVTQSSRYLVKRTGEKVFLECVQDMDHENMFWYRQDPGLGLRLIYFSYDVKMKEKGDIPEGYSVSREKKERFSLILESASTNQTSMYLCASSFLTRVANEKLFFGSGTQLSVL.

The DNA for the CDR3 is TGCAGCGTTGGCCAGGCCGGGGAGCTGTTTTTT. It codes for CSVGQAGELFF. V is TRBV29-1 and J is TRBJ2-2; D remains unclear. V dropped 4 bases and J dropped 6 bases, with 6 bases sitting between them. This CDR3 is built from 11 residues. Germline V gene lookup returns CDR1 SQVTM and CDR2 ANQGSEA.

The chain is built from TRBV19 and TRBJ1-2; TRBD1 agrees at 8 bases. The CDR3 runs to 14 residues. The V gene end was trimmed by 9 bases and the J gene end by 6 bases; junction bases not matched to a gene: 12. Germline CDR1 and CDR2: LNHDA and SQIVND (reference sequence). CDR3: CASDRGQSSHGYTF. In DNA, the CDR3 is TGTGCCAGCGACAGGGGACAATCCTCTCATGGCTACACCTTC.

V gene TRBV7-2 combines with J gene TRBJ1-3; 7 bases are a match to TRBD1. Germline V gene sequence: CDR1 SGHTA, CDR2 FQGNSA. V shed 4 bases, J shed 1 base, and the junction held 7 bases outside the gene matches. The CDR3 covers 16 residues. The CDR3 loop reads CASSSDRARSGNTIYF. The CDR3 DNA sequence: TGTGCCAGCAGCTCCGACAGGGCTCGATCTGGAAACACCATATATTTT.

V gene TRBV5-6 combines with J gene TRBJ1-2; 9 bases align to TRBD1. Trimming took 6 bases from V and 5 from J; bases not matched to a gene: 2. The CDR3 length is 12 residues. Germline V lookup: CDR1 SGHDT, CDR2 YYEEEE. Here the CDR3 reads CASTGQGYGYTF. The CDR3, as DNA: TGTGCCAGCACCGGACAGGGGTATGGCTACACCTTC.

V and J are TRBV15 and TRBJ1-4, with 7 bases that match TRBD1. This CDR3 spans 18 amino acids. Trimming removed 3 bases from V and 0 bases from J; junction bases left unmatched: 10. Germline values: CDR1 LNHNV, CDR2 YYDKDF (reference sequence). The CDR3 protein is CATSREQGPVATNEKLFF. CDR3 in DNA: TGTGCCACCAGCAGGGAACAGGGGCCCGTTGCAACTAATGAAAAACTGTTTTTT. Full variable domain (rest looked up from reference TRBV15 and TRBJ1-4): DAMVIQNPRYQVTQFGKPVTLSCSQTLNHNVMYWYQQKSSQAPKLLFHYYDKDFNNEADTPDNFQSRRPNTSFCFLDIRSPGLGDTAMYLCATSREQGPVATNEKLFFGSGTQLSVL.

This clone was observed many times. The same CDR3 can be traced to other DNA sequences in this sample. The chain is built from TRBV19 and TRBJ1-1; D is unresolved. V was cut by 1 base and J by 5 bases, with 8 bases left in between. The CDR3 runs 13 residues. CDR1 and CDR2 (germline): LNHDA, SQIVND (reference sequence). CDR3 amino acids: CASSIGPGTEAFF. The CDR3 bases are TGTGCCAGTAGTATAGGCCCGGGGACTGAAGCTTTCTTT.

Worth noting for this clone: This sample also contains other DNA sequences that code for the same CDR3. V is TRBV19 and J is TRBJ1-4; 10 nucleotides match TRBD1. The CDR3 runs to 13 residues. In germline, CDR1 is LNHDA, CDR2 SQIVND (reference sequence). Trimming at V came to 5 bases and at J to 8 bases, leaving 2 bases not matched to a gene. The CDR3 DNA is TGTGCCAGTAGTCGGGACAGGGGAGAAAAACTGTTTTTT. This translates into CASSRDRGEKLFF.

V usage is TRBV4-1 and J usage is TRBJ1-2; 9 nucleotides line up with TRBD1. The CDR3 runs to 15 residues. V lost 4 bases to trimming and J lost 3 bases; unmatched junction nucleotides: 6. CDR1 and CDR2 (germline): MGHRA, YSYEKL. Here the CDR3 DNA reads TGCGCCAGCAGCCCATCACAGGGGGCGGACTATGGCTACACCTTC. Residues: CASSPSQGADYGYTF.

This clone was counted a few times. The rearrangement joins TRBV11-3 to TRBJ2-3; 11 positions agree with TRBD2. V trimming: 3 bases; J trimming: 2 bases; junction bases outside the gene matches: 7. The CDR3 extends over 17 amino acids. Germline CDR1 and CDR2: SGHNT and YENEEA. CDR3 sequence reads: CASSFLGTSGDTDTQYF. CDR3 sequence (DNA): TGTGCCAGCAGCTTCTTGGGGACTAGCGGCGACACAGATACGCAGTATTTT.

The chain recombines TRBV29-1 with TRBJ2-7, with 9 bases lining up with TRBD1. Germline V gives CDR1 SQVTM, CDR2 ANQGSEA. The V gene end was trimmed by 3 bases and the J gene end by 5 bases; junction bases not matched to a gene: 8. The CDR3 spans 14 residues. The CDR3 nucleotides are TGCAGCGTTGAGGCGGGACAGGGTATCCACGAGCAGTACTTC. Amino acids: CSVEAGQGIHEQYF.

The J gene is TRBJ2-5, the V gene TRBV5-1, with TRBD2 identical over 9 bases. Per germline, CDR1 SGHRS and CDR2 YFSETQ. J gave up 4 bases and V 0 bases, and 4 bases lay outside the gene matches. The CDR3 is 15 amino acids. CDR3 residues: CASSLELTSGETQYF. The CDR3 nucleotides read TGCGCCAGCAGCTTGGAGTTGACTAGCGGAGAGACCCAGTACTTC.

The chain uses TRBV4-2 and TRBJ2-1; D might be TRBD2 (5 bases). V shed 0 bases and J shed 0 bases, with 15 bases lying between them. CDR1 is LGHNA, CDR2 YNFKEQ, per germline. This CDR3 spans 18 amino acids. Here the CDR3 DNA reads TGTGCCAGCAGCCAAGAGGTGGGGATGGGGAGCTCCTACAATGAGCAGTTCTTC. The encoded protein is CASSQEVGMGSSYNEQFF.

This chain connects TRBV7-8 to TRBJ2-7; D might be TRBD1 (6 bases). The CDR3 extends over 14 amino acids. Germline CDR1 and CDR2: SGHVS and FQNEAQ. V was cut by 4 bases and J by 2 bases, with 12 bases left in between. DNA for the CDR3: TGTGCCAGCAGCTACCCAGGGACACCCTACGAGCAGTACTTC. It yields the protein CASSYPGTPYEQYF.